Below, 19 T cell receptor beta chains from the same sample are listed, as sequenced in a study of T cell changes during pregnancy in multiple sclerosis. TCRdb's table, derived via immunoSEQ multiplex PCR, lists solely in-frame clones and lacks some. The sample holds around 29,000 clones, 90% to 95% seen once. Sequencing used CD4+ T cells from peripheral blood mononuclear cells, obtained in the first trimester of pregnancy. Receptors originate from a female donor with multiple sclerosis, enrolled in a pregnancy study.

The V gene is TRBV12-5, the J gene TRBJ1-5, with D maybe TRBD1 (5 bases). Germline CDR1 LGHNT, CDR2 FRNRAP. The CDR3 consists of 11 residues. V gave up 6 bases and J gave up 7 bases, with 7 bases separating them. The CDR3 sequence is CASGPGQPQHF. Here the CDR3 DNA reads TGTGCTAGTGGCCCAGGGCAGCCCCAGCATTTT.

The chain carries TRBV7-3 and TRBJ2-3; 9 nucleotides align to TRBD2. J gave up 2 bases and V 5 bases, and 2 bases lay outside the gene matches. This CDR3 spans 14 amino acids. CDR1 is SGHTA, CDR2 FQGTGA, per germline. CDR3 DNA sequence: TGTGCCAGCAGCATAGCGGGGGACACAGATACGCAGTATTTT. This codes for CASSIAGDTDTQYF.

The CDR3 here is CASSPYTDTQYF. In DNA form, the CDR3 reads TGTGCCAGCAGTCCGTACACAGATACGCAGTATTTT. V usage is TRBV2 and J usage is TRBJ2-3; D gene uncertain. CDR3 length: 12 amino acids. The V gene lost 5 bases and the J gene lost 2 bases, with 5 bases spanning the gap. The germline CDR1 and CDR2 sequences are SNHLY and FYNNEI.

This clone was seen only once. This chain links TRBV5-4 with TRBJ2-3; weak D call: TRBD2 (6 bases). This CDR3 comprises 13 residues. Trimming removed 4 bases from V and 4 bases from J, with 10 bases in between. In germline, CDR1 is SGHNT, CDR2 YYREEE (reference sequence). The CDR3 loop reads CASSPGGPDTQYF. CDR3 sequence (DNA): TGTGCCAGCAGCCCCGGGGGTCCAGATACGCAGTATTTT.

The rearrangement uses TRBV2 and TRBJ2-1; 10 bases map to TRBD1. J lost 3 bases, V lost 7 bases, and 6 bases had no gene match. The CDR3 has 15 residues. Germline CDR1 reads SNHLY; CDR2 reads FYNNEI. CDR3 sequence (DNA): TGTGCCAGCACATCCGGGACAGGGGACTACAATGAGCAGTTCTTC. As protein: CASTSGTGDYNEQFF.

The gene calls are TRBV19 and TRBJ2-7; D possibly corresponds to TRBD1 (5 bases). Germline CDR1 reads LNHDA; CDR2 reads SQIVND (reference sequence). The CDR3 extends over 14 amino acids. Trimming cost V 4 bases and J 8 bases, with 18 bases left between them. The CDR3 DNA is TGTGCCAGTAGTACACAGGTGACCAGCTTCCAGCAGTACTTC. Amino acids: CASSTQVTSFQQYF. Filled out from reference TRBV19 and TRBJ2-7, the complete variable domain reads DGGITQSPKYLFRKEGQNVTLSCEQNLNHDAMYWYRQDPGQGLRLIYYSQIVNDFQKGDIAEGYSVSREKKESFPLTVTSAQKNPTAFYLCASSTQVTSFQQYFGPGTRLTVT.

The chain links TRBV10-2 to TRBJ1-5; tentative D call: TRBD1 (5 bases). The germline V gene has CDR1 WSHSY and CDR2 SAAADI. The CDR3 is made up of 14 amino acids. Trimming stripped 0 bases from V and 9 bases from J, with 12 bases between. CDR3 region: CASSESGGSTPQHF. The CDR3 DNA sequence: TGCGCCAGCAGTGAGTCCGGGGGTTCGACGCCCCAGCATTTT.

The genes are TRBV5-4 and TRBJ2-4; 8 bases agree with TRBD1. CDR3 length equals 15 residues. Germline-derived CDR1 and CDR2 are SGHNT and YYREEE (reference sequence). V lost 4 bases and J lost 1; bases outside the gene matches: 4. The CDR3 spells CASSTAGGAKNIQYF. As DNA, the CDR3 is TGTGCCAGCAGCACCGCAGGGGGCGCCAAAAACATTCAGTACTTC. Full variable domain (outside the CDR3, taken from reference TRBV5-4 and TRBJ2-4): ETGVTQSPTHLIKTRGQQVTLRCSSQSGHNTVSWYQQALGQGPQFIFQYYREEENGRGNFPPRFSGLQFPNYSSELNVNALELDDSALYLCASSTAGGAKNIQYFGAGTRLSVL.

The chain links TRBV5-8 to TRBJ1-5; no clear D gene. CDR3 size: 14 residues. V lost 3 bases and J lost 6, with 13 bases in between. Germline V lookup: CDR1 SGHTS, CDR2 YDEGEE. The CDR3 protein is CASSSRLDGQPQHF. Written as DNA, the CDR3 is TGTGCCAGCAGCTCTCGACTTGATGGTCAGCCCCAGCATTTT.

V is TRBV2 and J is TRBJ1-5; TRBD1 matches 8 bases. The J segment lost 7 bases and the V segment lost 8 bases, leaving 10 bases of the junction unmatched. The CDR3 totals 14 residues. Germline V CDR1 and CDR2: SNHLY, FYNNEI. The CDR3 region is CASSGQGADQPQHF. CDR3 bases: TGTGCCAGCTCGGGCCAGGGGGCTGACCAGCCCCAGCATTTT.

The rearrangement uses TRBV7-8 and TRBJ1-6, with D perhaps TRBD1 (5 bases). Germline V gene data show CDR1 as SGHVS and CDR2 as FQNEAQ. Trimming stripped 5 bases from V and 8 bases from J, with 16 bases between. There are 15 residues in the CDR3. In DNA, the CDR3 is TGTGCCAGCAGCCCGTTAGGGGTTTCAGATTCACCCCTCCACTTT. Translated, it gives CASSPLGVSDSPLHF.

J is TRBJ2-1 and V is TRBV11-2; 12 bases fit TRBD2. The germline gives CDR1 SGHAT, CDR2 FQNNGV. The CDR3 spans 16 residues. After removal of 5 bases from V and 10 bases from J, the junction contained 12 bases not matched to a gene. CDR3 in amino acids: CASSPRTSGVPGEQFF. DNA for the CDR3: TGTGCCAGCAGCCCCCGGACTAGCGGGGTCCCGGGGGAGCAGTTCTTC.

The chain uses TRBV4-1 and TRBJ1-5; no firm D call. The germline V gene encodes CDR1 MGHRA and CDR2 YSYEKL. Deletions cut 2 bases from V and 7 bases from J, with 12 bases between. This CDR3 comprises 14 residues. The CDR3 region is CASSQPGGRQPQHF. CDR3 in DNA: TGCGCCAGCAGCCAACCGGGAGGAAGGCAGCCCCAGCATTTT.

The chain joins TRBV29-1 to TRBJ1-1; 7 bases align to TRBD1. From germline, CDR1 is SQVTM and CDR2 ANQGSEA. The CDR3 consists of 12 residues. V gave up 8 bases and J gave up 4 bases; unmatched junction bases: 7. CDR3 sequence (DNA): TGCAGCACGTCTCCAGGGGGCACTGAAGCTTTCTTT. This sequence encodes CSTSPGGTEAFF. Variable domain in full (rest from reference TRBV29-1 and TRBJ1-1): SAVISQKPSRDICQRGTSLTIQCQVDSQVTMMFWYRQQPGQSLTLIATANQGSEATYESGFVIDKFPISRPNLTFSTLTVSNMSPEDSSIYLCSTSPGGTEAFFGQGTRLTVV.

This clone appeared a single time. The chain employs TRBV7-3 and TRBJ2-3, with D possibly matching TRBD1 (6 bases). This CDR3 has 15 amino acids. V was pared by 2 bases and J by 4 bases, with 13 bases between. Germline V gene sequence: CDR1 SGHTA, CDR2 FQGTGA. This CDR3 is CASSLEQGGADTQYF. In DNA, the CDR3 is TGTGCCAGCAGCTTAGAACAGGGCGGCGCAGATACGCAGTATTTT.

The chain links TRBV7-9 to TRBJ1-1; D may be TRBD1 (6 bases). From germline, CDR1 is SEHNR and CDR2 FQNEAQ (reference sequence). This CDR3 comprises 12 residues. Deletions cut 4 bases from V and 5 bases from J, with 8 bases between. This chain's CDR3 is CASSSRGTEAFF. The DNA for the CDR3 is TGTGCCAGCAGCTCGAGGGGGACTGAAGCTTTCTTT.

The chain uses TRBV5-1 and TRBJ2-1; TRBD2 matches 13 bases. Unmatched junction bases numbered 8, after V lost 4 bases and J lost 4 bases. CDR1 and CDR2 (germline): SGHRS, YFSETQ. This CDR3 region has 17 residues. The CDR3 DNA reads TGCGCCAGCAGCCCCGGCCTGACTAGCGGGGGGTACAATGAGCAGTTCTTC. Translation gives CASSPGLTSGGYNEQFF.

The V call is TRBV28, the J call TRBJ2-2, with 12 bases identical to TRBD2. The CDR3 loop spans 14 amino acids. CDR1 is MDHEN, CDR2 SYDVKM, per germline. V trimming: 10 bases; J trimming: 4 bases; junction bases outside the gene matches: 4. Here the CDR3 reads CATASGGGTGELFF. Here the CDR3 DNA reads TGTGCCACCGCTAGCGGGGGGGGCACCGGGGAGCTGTTTTTT.

This chain uses TRBV9 with TRBJ2-1; 10 nucleotides agree with TRBD2. The V gene's germline CDR1 is SGDLS and CDR2 YYNGEE. The ends lost 1 base at V and 5 bases at J; junction bases unmatched: 9. The CDR3 is made up of 17 amino acids. In DNA form, the CDR3 reads TGTGCCAGCAGCGTATCTGGCGGGCTAGCGGGGGACAATGAGCAGTTCTTC. Translation gives CASSVSGGLAGDNEQFF.